Listed below are T cell receptor beta chains from one sample, sequenced in a study of memory CD4+ T cells and cytomegalovirus serostatus. The repertoire was sequenced with immunoSEQ multiplex PCR; TCRdb's copy has only in-frame clones and lacks some. Of 60,000 or so clones in the sample, approximately 82% were seen once. Sequencing was performed on memory CD4+ T cells from blood. These receptors were obtained from an adult in good health and CMV-seronegative. Some clones in this sample may be carry-over from other donors' samples. CDR3s include the opening cysteine and the closing phenylalanine or tryptophan. D genes are given only for firm matches. Some rows mark clone size as missing; the rest say once, few, many or name a class of expanded clone.

TRBJ2-2,NA,TRBV28,TRBD1,TGTGCCAGCAGTTCTCCAGGGGGAACCGGGGAGCTGTTTTTT,CASSSPGGTGELFF
TRBJ2-5,NA,TRBV30,NA,TGTGCCTGGGGAAGCCGCCTGGGGACCCAGTACTTC,CAWGSRLGTQYF
TRBJ1-1,few,TRBV2,NA,TGTGCCAGCAGTCTCCCACAGGGTCGGGAAGCTTTCTTT,CASSLPQGREAFF
TRBJ1-1,NA,TRBV2,NA,TGTGCCAGCAGCTCGACAGAAATGAACACTGAAGCTTTCTTT,CASSSTEMNTEAFF
TRBJ2-6,few,TRBV6-5,NA,TGTGCCAGCAGTGCAGGGACGGCTGGGGCCAACGTCCTGACTTTC,CASSAGTAGANVLTF
TRBJ2-3,NA,TRBV11-2,NA,TGTGCCAGCACGGTAGTGGGGGTCCCCACAGATACGCAGTATTTT,CASTVVGVPTDTQYF
TRBJ2-5,NA,TRBV5-4,NA,TGTGCCAGCAGCTCCAAGACAATGACCCAAGAGACCCAGTACTTC,CASSSKTMTQETQYF
TRBJ1-1,NA,TRBV7-2,TRBD1,TGTGCCAGCAGCCGAAGACAGGGGGGGAACACTGAAGCTTTCTTT,CASSRRQGGNTEAFF
TRBJ1-2,NA,TRBV7-9,TRBD1,TGTGCCAGCAGCTGGGACAGGGGATTCTATGGCTACACCTTC,CASSWDRGFYGYTF
TRBJ1-1,NA,TRBV5-6,NA,TGTGCCAGCAGCTTGGTAGTCTCGGGGGGTACAACTGAAGCTTTCTTT,CASSLVVSGGTTEAFF
TRBJ2-4,NA,TRBV29-1,NA,TGCAGCGTAGCAGGGGTTGGGAGGGGAGGAAACATTCAGTACTTC,CSVAGVGRGGNIQYF
TRBJ1-1,NA,TRBV30,NA,TGTGCCTGGGGTGACGGCGTGAACACTGAAGCTTTCTTT,CAWGDGVNTEAFF
TRBJ1-1,NA,TRBV9,NA,TGTGCCAGCAGCGTAGAAGGGGTCCCCACTGAAGCTTTCTTT,CASSVEGVPTEAFF
TRBJ1-2,once,TRBV5-1,NA,TGCGCCAGCAGCGTGGGTAGGGACTATGGCTACACCTTC,CASSVGRDYGYTF
TRBJ1-3,NA,TRBV6-5,NA,TGTGCCAGCAGTTACCGGGCAGCTCGCTCTGGAAACACCATATATTTT,CASSYRAARSGNTIYF
TRBJ2-3,NA,TRBV2,TRBD2,TGTGCCAGTAAATTAGCGGGAGAAGGCACAGATACGCAGTATTTT,CASKLAGEGTDTQYF
TRBJ1-2,NA,TRBV28,NA,TGTGCCAGCATCCTTTCCCTTGGGGGCGGCTATGGCTACACCTTC,CASILSLGGGYGYTF
TRBJ2-1,NA,TRBV5-4,TRBD2,TGTGCCAGCAGCCCAGCTTGGTCCCGCCTAGCGGGAAACCAGTTCTTC,CASSPAWSRLAGNQFF
TRBJ2-7,NA,TRBV28,TRBD1,TGTGCCAGCAGTTTATGGGGACAGGGGGTGTCCTACGAGCAGTACTTC,CASSLWGQGVSYEQYF
TRBJ2-7,NA,TRBV28,TRBD2,TGTGCCAGCAGGCGGGAGACCCCCTACGAGCAGTACTTC,CASRRETPYEQYF
TRBJ2-7,NA,TRBV29-1,NA,TGCAGCGCCCAGAGGCCAGTTCAGCCCTACGAGCAGTACTTC,CSAQRPVQPYEQYF
TRBJ1-3,NA,TRBV28,NA,TGTGCCAGCAGTCCCCTTCCGGAGGTGGACTCTGGAAACACCATATATTTT,CASSPLPEVDSGNTIYF
TRBJ1-1,once,TRBV29-1,TRBD1,TGCAGCGGGGGACAGGGGACTGAAGCTTTCTTT,CSGGQGTEAFF
TRBJ1-2,NA,TRBV7-9,TRBD1,TGTGCCAGCAGCTTCAGGGGGGGATACGGCTACACCTTC,CASSFRGGYGYTF
TRBJ1-3,NA,TRBV9,NA,TGTGCCAGCAGCATATACCACTCTGGAAACACCATATATTTT,CASSIYHSGNTIYF
TRBJ1-1,NA,TRBV18,TRBD1,TGTGCCAGCTCACCGGGACAGGCCACTGAAGCTTTCTTT,CASSPGQATEAFF
TRBJ1-1,NA,TRBV6-5,NA,TGTGCCAGCAGTTCCGGTACAGCCCTTTTTTGGGCTGAAGCTTTCTTT,CASSSGTALFWAEAFF
TRBJ2-4,few,TRBV18,NA,TGTGCCAGCTCACCAATGGGCAGGGAGAACATTCAGTACTTC,CASSPMGRENIQYF
TRBJ2-7,NA,TRBV9,NA,TGTGCCAGCAGCGTAGCTACCTGGGGGGAGCAGTACTTC,CASSVATWGEQYF
TRBJ2-2,NA,TRBV13,NA,TGTGCCAGCAGCTTAGTAGGGTATCACACCGGGGAGCTGTTTTTT,CASSLVGYHTGELFF
TRBJ2-5,NA,TRBV7-9,NA,TGTGCCAGCAGCCCCCGCGGAGTTCCCCAAGAGACCCAGTACTTC,CASSPRGVPQETQYF
TRBJ2-7,NA,TRBV2,NA,TGTGCCAGCAGGGTAGGAGTCGGGCAGTACTTC,CASRVGVGQYF
TRBJ2-2,NA,TRBV6-1,NA,TGTGCCAGCAGTGAACAGGGGATGGGGACCGGGGAGCTGTTTTTT,CASSEQGMGTGELFF
TRBJ2-7,NA,TRBV5-1,TRBD2,TGCGCCAGCAGCGGGACTAGCGGGAGGTTGGAGCAGTACTTC,CASSGTSGRLEQYF
TRBJ1-3,NA,TRBV19,NA,TGTGCCAGTAGTATGACTGGGCTGGTCTCTGGAAACACCATATATTTT,CASSMTGLVSGNTIYF
TRBJ1-1,NA,TRBV20-1,NA,TGCAGTGCTAGCGATAGCACTGAAGCTTTCTTT,CSASDSTEAFF
TRBJ2-7,NA,TRBV5-8,NA,TGTGCCAGCAGCTTGGTGGGGCGCCGCCACGAGCAGTACTTC,CASSLVGRRHEQYF
TRBJ2-7,NA,TRBV6-6,TRBD1,TGTGCCAGCCACGGACAGGGGAAAAGGTACGAGCAGTACTTC,CASHGQGKRYEQYF
TRBJ2-1,NA,TRBV7-6,TRBD2,TGTGCCAGCAGCTTAGGCGGGAGTTGGAACAATGAGCAGTTCTTC,CASSLGGSWNNEQFF
TRBJ2-3,NA,TRBV5-1,NA,TGCGCCAGCAGCTTGGGCAGGGGCGTTGGCACAGATACGCAGTATTTT,CASSLGRGVGTDTQYF
TRBJ2-7,NA,TRBV5-1,NA,TGCGCCAGCAGCGGTCAGGGTTACGAGCAGTACTTC,CASSGQGYEQYF
TRBJ1-2,NA,TRBV29-1,TRBD1,TGCAGCGTTGAGGGACAGGGGTTGGACTATGGCTACACCTTC,CSVEGQGLDYGYTF
TRBJ2-7,NA,TRBV7-2,TRBD1,TGTGCCAGCAGCTTAGTGGGGGGACAGGGGTTCGAGCAGTACTTC,CASSLVGGQGFEQYF
TRBJ2-1,NA,TRBV7-3,NA,TGTGCCAGCGGGGGCGGGAGTTTATCCAATGAGCAGTTCTTC,CASGGGSLSNEQFF
TRBJ2-2,NA,TRBV6-5,NA,TGTGCCAGCAGTTACGAGCTCGGAGGGGAGCTGTTTTTT,CASSYELGGELFF
TRBJ2-3,NA,TRBV29-1,TRBD2,TGCAGCGTTGATGCGGGAGGTCCCACAGATACGCAGTATTTT,CSVDAGGPTDTQYF
TRBJ2-7,NA,TRBV6-1,NA,TGTGCCAGCAGTGAAGAGGGGACCGTAAAGGTTGGGCAGTACTTC,CASSEEGTVKVGQYF
TRBJ2-3,once,TRBV10-2,TRBD2,TGCGCCAGCAGGCTAGCGGGGGGTAGGACAGATACGCAGTATTTT,CASRLAGGRTDTQYF
TRBJ2-3,NA,TRBV7-9,TRBD2,TGTGCCAGCAGCTTAGCAGCGGGAGGGCCAATTACGCAGTATTTT,CASSLAAGGPITQYF
TRBJ2-7,NA,TRBV7-6,NA,TGTGCCAGCAGCCCCCAAGGGTCCCACTACGAGCAGTACTTC,CASSPQGSHYEQYF
TRBJ2-5,once,TRBV7-2,NA,TGTGCCAGCAGTCGCCCCGGCGGGGTGGAGACCCAGTACTTC,CASSRPGGVETQYF
TRBJ2-2,NA,TRBV5-4,TRBD2,TGTGCCAGCAGCTTGGCGGGGACTAGCACCGGGGAGCTGTTTTTT,CASSLAGTSTGELFF
TRBJ2-1,NA,TRBV5-6,TRBD2,TGTGCCAGCAGCTTGCCGGGCGGGAGTGGTAATGAGCAGTTCTTC,CASSLPGGSGNEQFF